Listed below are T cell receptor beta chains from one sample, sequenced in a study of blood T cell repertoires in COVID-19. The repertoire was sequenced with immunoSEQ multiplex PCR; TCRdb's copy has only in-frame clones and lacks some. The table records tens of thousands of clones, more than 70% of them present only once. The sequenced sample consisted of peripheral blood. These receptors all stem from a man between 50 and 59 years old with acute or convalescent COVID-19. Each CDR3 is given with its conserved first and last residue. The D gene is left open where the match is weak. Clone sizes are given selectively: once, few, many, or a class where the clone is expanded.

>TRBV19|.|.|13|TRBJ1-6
CASGKAAGSPLHF
TGTGCCAGTGGGAAGGCGGCAGGGTCACCCCTCCACTTT
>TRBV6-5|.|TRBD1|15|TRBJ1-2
CASSFAGTAFYGYTF
TGTGCCAGCAGTTTCGCCGGGACAGCTTTCTATGGCTACACCTTC
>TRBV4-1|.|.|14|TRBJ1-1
CASSQYTGNTEAFF
TGCGCCAGCAGCCAATATACAGGGAACACTGAAGCTTTCTTT
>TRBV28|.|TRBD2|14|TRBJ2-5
CASSDGTRQETQYF
TGTGCCAGCAGTGACGGGACTAGGCAAGAGACCCAGTACTTC
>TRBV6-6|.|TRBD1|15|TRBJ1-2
CASIVAPDRGYGYTF
TGTGCCAGCATCGTAGCGCCGGACAGGGGCTATGGCTACACCTTC
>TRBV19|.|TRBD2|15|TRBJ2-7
CASSKLAGGLYEQYF
TGTGCCAGTAGCAAACTAGCGGGAGGGCTCTACGAGCAGTACTTC
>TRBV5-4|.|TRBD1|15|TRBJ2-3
CASSFGTGSTDTQYF
TGTGCCAGCAGCTTTGGGACAGGGAGCACAGATACGCAGTATTTT
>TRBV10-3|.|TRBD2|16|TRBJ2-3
CAISALSGSPTDTQYF
TGTGCCATCAGTGCTCTGAGCGGGAGCCCCACAGATACGCAGTATTTT
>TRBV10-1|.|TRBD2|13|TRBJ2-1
CASSVGGYNEQFF
TGCGCCAGCAGTGTCGGGGGGTACAATGAGCAGTTCTTC
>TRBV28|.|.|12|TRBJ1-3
CASSFRGDTIYF
TGTGCCAGCAGTTTCAGGGGCGACACCATATATTTT
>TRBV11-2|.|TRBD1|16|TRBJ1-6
CASSWGQGAGYSPLHF
TGTGCCAGCAGCTGGGGACAGGGGGCGGGTTACTCACCCCTCCACTTT
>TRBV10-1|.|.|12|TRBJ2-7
CASRDSSGEQYF
TGCGCCAGCAGGGACAGTTCGGGCGAGCAGTACTTC
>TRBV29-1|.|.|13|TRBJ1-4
CSDPERVGEKLFF
TGCAGCGACCCGGAGAGGGTTGGTGAAAAACTGTTTTTT
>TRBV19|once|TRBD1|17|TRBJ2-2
CASSINRGRFYTGELFF
TGTGCCAGTAGTATTAATAGGGGGCGATTTTATACCGGGGAGCTGTTTTTT
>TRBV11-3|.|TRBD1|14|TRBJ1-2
CASSLTGGDYGYTF
TGTGCCAGCAGCTTAACAGGGGGCGACTATGGCTACACCTTC
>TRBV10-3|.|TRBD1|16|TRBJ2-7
CAISESEDRSSYEQYF
TGTGCCATCAGTGAGTCAGAGGACAGGAGCTCCTACGAGCAGTACTTC